This T cell receptor beta chain was captured by sequencing in a study of blood T cell repertoires in COVID-19. For the study at large: Acute and convalescent COVID-19 specimens originated in the United States, Italy and Spain. T cells, B-cell-depleted T cells, or PBMCs provided the cDNA or gDNA that served as material.

The authors' processing: Cell counts per sample came from amplifying reference gene primers. The data were produced by immunoSEQ multiplex PCR, yet TCRdb's version contains in-frame clones alone and is incomplete. V, J and clone size are taken as reported in that table, and D and trimming were inferred from the DNA itself. Among 200,000 to 250,000 clones, approximately 78% were seen once, and the ten largest hold roughly 12%. Germline V lookup: CDR1 SGHRS, CDR2 YFSETQ. Between the trimmed V and J ends, which lost 0 bases and 5 bases, there was a span of 15 bases. This CDR3 region has 15 residues. Sequenced: peripheral blood. The chain recombines TRBV5-1 with TRBJ2-7; D is perhaps TRBD1 (6 bases). The sequence came from a woman in her 40s with acute or convalescent COVID-19. The CDR3 DNA reads as TGCGCCAGCAGCTTGGCGGTGACAGGATCCCACGAGCAGTACTTC. This codes for CASSLAVTGSHEQYF.